What follows describes a single T cell receptor beta chain. The data stem from a study of cytomegalovirus exposure and HLA in healthy donors. Amplification used 60 Vbeta primers and 13 Jbeta primers. TCRdb's table, derived via immunoSEQ multiplex PCR, lists solely in-frame clones and lacks some. The table shows more than 150,000 clones, with about 85% occurring only once. The V and J ends lost 2 bases and 7 bases respectively, with 6 bases between them. The CDR3 is 12 residues long. Germline CDR1 SGHVS, CDR2 FNYEAQ. V and J are TRBV7-6 and TRBJ2-1, with D perhaps matching TRBD2 (5 bases). The sequencing sample was made of PBMCs. The receptor was derived from a woman under 30 in good health and CMV-seronegative. CDR3 loop: CASSLSGNEQFF. CDR3 DNA sequence: TGTGCCAGCAGCTTATCGGGGAATGAGCAGTTCTTC.